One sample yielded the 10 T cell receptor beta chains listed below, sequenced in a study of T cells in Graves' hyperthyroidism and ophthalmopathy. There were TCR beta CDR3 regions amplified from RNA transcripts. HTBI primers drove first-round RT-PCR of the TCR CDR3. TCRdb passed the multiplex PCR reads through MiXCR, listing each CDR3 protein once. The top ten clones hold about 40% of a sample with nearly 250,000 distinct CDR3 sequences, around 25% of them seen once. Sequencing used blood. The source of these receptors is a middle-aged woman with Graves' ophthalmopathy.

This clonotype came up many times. As DNA, the CDR3 is TGTGCCAGCAGTGAAACAGCCGACGAGCAGTACTTC. The encoded protein is CASSETADEQYF. The chain recombines TRBV28 with TRBJ2-7, with D hard to call. Trimming took 5 bases from V and 5 from J, leaving 10 bases between them. The CDR3 runs to 12 residues. Germline assignment: CDR1 MDHEN and CDR2 SYDVKM.

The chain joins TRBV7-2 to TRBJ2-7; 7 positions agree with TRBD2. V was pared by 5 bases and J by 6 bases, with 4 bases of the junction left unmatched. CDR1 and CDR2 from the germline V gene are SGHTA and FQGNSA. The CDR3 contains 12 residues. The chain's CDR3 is CASSTPSGEQYF. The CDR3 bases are TGTGCCAGCAGCACCCCTAGCGGCGAGCAGTACTTC.

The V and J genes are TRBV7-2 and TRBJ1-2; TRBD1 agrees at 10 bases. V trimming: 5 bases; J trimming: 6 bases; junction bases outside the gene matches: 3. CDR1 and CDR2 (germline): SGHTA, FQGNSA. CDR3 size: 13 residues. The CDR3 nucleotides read TGTGCCAGCAGCGGGACAGGGGCCCATGGCTACACCTTC. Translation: CASSGTGAHGYTF.

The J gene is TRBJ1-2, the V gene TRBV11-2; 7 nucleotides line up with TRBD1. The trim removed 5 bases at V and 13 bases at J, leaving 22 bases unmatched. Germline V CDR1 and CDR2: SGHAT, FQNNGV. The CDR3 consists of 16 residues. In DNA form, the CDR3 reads TGTGCCAGCAGCCGAGAAACCAGACAGGGCCTCAGGGCCCGCACCTTC. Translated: CASSRETRQGLRARTF.

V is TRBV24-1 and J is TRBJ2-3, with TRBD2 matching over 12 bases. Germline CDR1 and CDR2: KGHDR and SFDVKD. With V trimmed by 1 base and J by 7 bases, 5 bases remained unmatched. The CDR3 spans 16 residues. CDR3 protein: CATSDFVTSGSNTQYF. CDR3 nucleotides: TGTGCCACCAGTGATTTTGTGACTAGCGGGAGTAATACGCAGTATTTT.

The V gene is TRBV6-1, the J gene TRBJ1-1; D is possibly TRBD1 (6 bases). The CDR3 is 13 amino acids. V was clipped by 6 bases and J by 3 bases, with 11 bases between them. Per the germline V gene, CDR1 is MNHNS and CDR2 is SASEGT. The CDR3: CASRRQDYTEAFF. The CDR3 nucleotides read TGTGCCAGCAGAAGACAGGACTACACTGAAGCTTTCTTT.

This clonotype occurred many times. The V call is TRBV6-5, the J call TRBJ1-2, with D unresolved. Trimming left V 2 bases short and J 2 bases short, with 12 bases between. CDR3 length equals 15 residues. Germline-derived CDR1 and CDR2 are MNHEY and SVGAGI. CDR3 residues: CASSYKLGSNYGYTF. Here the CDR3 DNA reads TGTGCCAGCAGTTACAAGCTGGGCAGCAACTATGGCTACACCTTC.

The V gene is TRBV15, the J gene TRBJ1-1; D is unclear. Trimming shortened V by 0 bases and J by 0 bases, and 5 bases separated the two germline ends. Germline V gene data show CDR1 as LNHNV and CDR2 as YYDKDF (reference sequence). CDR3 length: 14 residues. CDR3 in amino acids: CATSRDYLNTEAFF. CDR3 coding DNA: TGTGCCACCAGCAGAGATTATTTGAACACTGAAGCTTTCTTT.

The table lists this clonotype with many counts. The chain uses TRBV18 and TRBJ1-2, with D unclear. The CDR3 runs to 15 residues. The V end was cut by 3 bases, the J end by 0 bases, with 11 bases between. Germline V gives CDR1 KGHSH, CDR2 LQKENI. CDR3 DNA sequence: TGTGCCAGCTCACCCGGTGGGGTTTCTAACTATGGCTACACCTTC. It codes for CASSPGGVSNYGYTF.

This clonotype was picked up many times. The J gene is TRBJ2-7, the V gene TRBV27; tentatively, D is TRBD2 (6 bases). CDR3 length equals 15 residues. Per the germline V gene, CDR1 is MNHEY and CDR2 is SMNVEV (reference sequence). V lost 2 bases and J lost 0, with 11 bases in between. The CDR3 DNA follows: TGTGCCAGCAGTTTAATCGGGAGAAGCTCCTACGAGCAGTACTTC. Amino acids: CASSLIGRSSYEQYF.